The clone carrying this T cell receptor beta chain came up many times. Researchers used genomic DNA as the template to profile TCR beta VDJ and CDR3. One entry per CDR3 protein, called by TCRdb with MiXCR from the reads. The sample lists under 350,000 distinct CDR3 sequences, around three fifths occurring once. This sample is part of a study of CD8+CD57+ T cells in acquired aplastic anemia. Study-level background: Sorted CD4+ and CD8+ cells gave a mean 3.2 ug DNA, range about 0.19 to 27.4 ug.

CD8+CD57+ cell expansion, shown by flow cytometry, had occurred in the patients selected for sequencing. Diagnosis of severe acquired aplastic anemia applied to all patients. The blood sampling took place in patients who had so far received no therapy. The TCR was taken from a human donor with aplastic anemia. Sequencing was carried out using sorted CD4+, CD8+, or CD8+CD57+ T cells (not recorded which) from PBMCs.

The CDR3 loop reads CASSLQQASGNTIYF. The DNA for the CDR3 is TGCGCCAGCAGCTTGCAACAAGCCTCTGGAAACACCATATATTTT. The V and J genes are TRBV5-1 and TRBJ1-3, with unresolved D. Trimming took off 1 base at V and 0 bases at J, with 8 bases between the two ends. The CDR3 loop spans 15 amino acids. CDR1 is SGHRS and CDR2 is YFSETQ in the germline V gene.